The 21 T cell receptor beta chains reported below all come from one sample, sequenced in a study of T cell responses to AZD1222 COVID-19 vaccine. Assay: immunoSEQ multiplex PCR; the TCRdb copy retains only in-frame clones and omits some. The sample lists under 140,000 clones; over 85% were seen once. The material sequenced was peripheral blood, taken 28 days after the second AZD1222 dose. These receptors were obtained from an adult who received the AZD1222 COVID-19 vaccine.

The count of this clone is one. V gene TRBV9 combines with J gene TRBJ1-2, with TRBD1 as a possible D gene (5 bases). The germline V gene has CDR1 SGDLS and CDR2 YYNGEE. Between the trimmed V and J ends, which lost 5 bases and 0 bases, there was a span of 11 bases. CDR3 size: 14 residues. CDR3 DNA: TGTGCCAGCAGTGACAGAAATTCTAACTATGGCTACACCTTC. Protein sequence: CASSDRNSNYGYTF.

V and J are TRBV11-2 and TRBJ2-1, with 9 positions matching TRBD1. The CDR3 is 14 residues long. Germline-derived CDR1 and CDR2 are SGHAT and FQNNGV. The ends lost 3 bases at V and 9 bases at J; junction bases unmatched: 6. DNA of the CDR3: TGTGCCAGCAGCTTGGACAGGGGAATCAGTGAGCAGTTCTTC. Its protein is CASSLDRGISEQFF.

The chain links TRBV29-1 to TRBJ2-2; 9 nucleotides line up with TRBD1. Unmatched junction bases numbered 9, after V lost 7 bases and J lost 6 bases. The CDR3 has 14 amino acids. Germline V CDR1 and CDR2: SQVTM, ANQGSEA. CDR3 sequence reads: CSAHPGQGSGELFF. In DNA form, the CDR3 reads TGCAGCGCTCACCCGGGACAGGGTTCCGGGGAGCTGTTTTTT.

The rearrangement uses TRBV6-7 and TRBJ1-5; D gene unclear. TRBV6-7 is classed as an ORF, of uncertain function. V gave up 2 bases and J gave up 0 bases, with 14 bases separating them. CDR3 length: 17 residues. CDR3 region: CASSYPPRGDSNQPQHF. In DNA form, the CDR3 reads TGTGCCAGCAGTTACCCGCCCCGGGGAGATAGCAATCAGCCCCAGCATTTT.

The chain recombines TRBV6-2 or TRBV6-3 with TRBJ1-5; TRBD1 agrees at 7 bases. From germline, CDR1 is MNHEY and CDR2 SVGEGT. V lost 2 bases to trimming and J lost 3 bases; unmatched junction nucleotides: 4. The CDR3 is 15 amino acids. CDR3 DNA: TGTGCCAGCAGTTACGAGGGGGCCGCCAATCAGCCCCAGCATTTT. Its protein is CASSYEGAANQPQHF.

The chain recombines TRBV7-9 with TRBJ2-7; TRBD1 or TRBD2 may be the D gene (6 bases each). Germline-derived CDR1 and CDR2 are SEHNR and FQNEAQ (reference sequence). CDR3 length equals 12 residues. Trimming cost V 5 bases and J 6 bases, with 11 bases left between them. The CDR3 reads CASSQRGAEQYF. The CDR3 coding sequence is TGTGCCAGCAGCCAAAGGGGGGCCGAGCAGTACTTC.

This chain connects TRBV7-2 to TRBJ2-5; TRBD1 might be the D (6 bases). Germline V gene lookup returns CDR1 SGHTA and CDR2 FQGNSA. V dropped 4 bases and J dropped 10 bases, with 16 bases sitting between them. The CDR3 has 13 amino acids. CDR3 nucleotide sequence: TGTGCCAGCAGCTCGGACAGTGGGAAAGGCCAGTACTTC. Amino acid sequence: CASSSDSGKGQYF.

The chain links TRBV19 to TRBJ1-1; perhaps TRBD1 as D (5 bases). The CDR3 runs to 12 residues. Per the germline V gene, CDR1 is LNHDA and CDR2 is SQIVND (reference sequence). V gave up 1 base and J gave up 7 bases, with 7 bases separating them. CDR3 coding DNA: TGTGCCAGTAGTATAGGGGGCGGTGAAGCTTTCTTT. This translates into CASSIGGGEAFF.

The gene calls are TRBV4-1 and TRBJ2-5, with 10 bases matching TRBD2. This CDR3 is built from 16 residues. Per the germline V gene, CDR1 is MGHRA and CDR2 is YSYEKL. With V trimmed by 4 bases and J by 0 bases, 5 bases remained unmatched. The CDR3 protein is CASSPPSGGYQETQYF. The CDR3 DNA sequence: TGCGCCAGCAGCCCTCCTAGCGGGGGCTACCAAGAGACCCAGTACTTC.

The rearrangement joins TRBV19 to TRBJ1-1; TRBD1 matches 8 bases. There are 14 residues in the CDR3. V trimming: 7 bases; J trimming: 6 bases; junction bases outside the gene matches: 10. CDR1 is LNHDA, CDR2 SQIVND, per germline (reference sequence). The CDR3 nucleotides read TGTGCCAGTAACTCAGGGGGCGCGATTGCTGAAGCTTTCTTT. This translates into CASNSGGAIAEAFF.

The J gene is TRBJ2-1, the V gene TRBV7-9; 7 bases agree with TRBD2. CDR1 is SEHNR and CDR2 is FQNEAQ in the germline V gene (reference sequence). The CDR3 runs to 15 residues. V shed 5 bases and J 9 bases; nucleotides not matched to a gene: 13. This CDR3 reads CASSQAGLLNREQFF. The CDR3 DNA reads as TGTGCCAGCAGCCAAGCGGGACTATTGAATCGTGAGCAGTTCTTC.

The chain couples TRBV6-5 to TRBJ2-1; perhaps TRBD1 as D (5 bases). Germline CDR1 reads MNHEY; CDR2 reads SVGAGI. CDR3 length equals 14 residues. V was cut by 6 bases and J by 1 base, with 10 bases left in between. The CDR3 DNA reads TGTGCCAGCAGGGGCAGGGCGTCCTACAATGAGCAGTTCTTC. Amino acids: CASRGRASYNEQFF.

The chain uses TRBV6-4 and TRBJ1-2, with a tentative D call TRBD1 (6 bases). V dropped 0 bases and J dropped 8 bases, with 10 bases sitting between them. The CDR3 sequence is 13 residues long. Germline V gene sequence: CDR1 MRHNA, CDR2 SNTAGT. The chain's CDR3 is CASSDSGGRGYTF. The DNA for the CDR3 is TGTGCCAGCAGTGACTCGGGGGGCAGGGGCTACACCTTC.

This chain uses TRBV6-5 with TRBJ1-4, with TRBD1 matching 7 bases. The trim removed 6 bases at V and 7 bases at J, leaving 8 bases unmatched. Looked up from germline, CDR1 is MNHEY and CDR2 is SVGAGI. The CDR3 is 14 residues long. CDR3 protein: CASSRNRGSEKLFF. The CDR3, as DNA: TGTGCCAGCAGCAGGAACAGGGGTAGTGAAAAACTGTTTTTT.

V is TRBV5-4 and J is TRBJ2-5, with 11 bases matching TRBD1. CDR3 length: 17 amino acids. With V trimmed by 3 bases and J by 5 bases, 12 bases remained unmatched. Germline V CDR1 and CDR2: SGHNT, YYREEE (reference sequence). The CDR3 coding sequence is TGTGCCAGCAGCTGGATGACCGGGACAGGGGGTGGGGAGACCCAGTACTTC. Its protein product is CASSWMTGTGGGETQYF.

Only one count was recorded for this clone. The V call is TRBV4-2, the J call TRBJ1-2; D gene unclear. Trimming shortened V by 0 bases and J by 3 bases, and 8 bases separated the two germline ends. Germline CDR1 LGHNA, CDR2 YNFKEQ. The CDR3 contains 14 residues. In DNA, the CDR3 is TGTGCCAGCAGCCAAGAGCCGGGGTACTATGGCTACACCTTC. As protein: CASSQEPGYYGYTF.

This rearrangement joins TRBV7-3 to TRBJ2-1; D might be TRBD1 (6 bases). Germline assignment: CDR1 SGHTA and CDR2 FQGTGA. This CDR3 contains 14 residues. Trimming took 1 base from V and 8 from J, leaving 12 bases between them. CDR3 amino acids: CASSLMAGVYEQFF. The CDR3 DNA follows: TGTGCCAGCAGCTTAATGGCAGGGGTATATGAGCAGTTCTTC.

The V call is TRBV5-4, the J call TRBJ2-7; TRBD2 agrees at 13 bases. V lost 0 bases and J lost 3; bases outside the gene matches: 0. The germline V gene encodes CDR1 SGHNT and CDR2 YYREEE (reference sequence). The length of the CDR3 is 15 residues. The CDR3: CASSLGLAGGYEQYF. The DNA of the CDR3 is TGTGCCAGCAGCTTGGGACTAGCGGGGGGCTACGAGCAGTACTTC. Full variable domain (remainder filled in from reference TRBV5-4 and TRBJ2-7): ETGVTQSPTHLIKTRGQQVTLRCSSQSGHNTVSWYQQALGQGPQFIFQYYREEENGRGNFPPRFSGLQFPNYSSELNVNALELDDSALYLCASSLGLAGGYEQYFGPGTRLTVT.

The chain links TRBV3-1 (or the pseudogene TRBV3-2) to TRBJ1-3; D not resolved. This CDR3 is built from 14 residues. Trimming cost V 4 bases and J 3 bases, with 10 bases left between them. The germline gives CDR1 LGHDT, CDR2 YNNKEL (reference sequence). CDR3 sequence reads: CASSLRTFGNTIYF. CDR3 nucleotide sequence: TGTGCCAGCAGCCTGAGGACGTTTGGAAACACCATATATTTT.

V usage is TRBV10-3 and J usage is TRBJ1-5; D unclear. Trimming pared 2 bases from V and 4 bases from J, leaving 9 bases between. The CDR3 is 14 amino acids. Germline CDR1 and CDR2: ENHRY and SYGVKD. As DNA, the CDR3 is TGTGCCATCAGTGAGCCCGGGGTTAATCAGCCCCAGCATTTT. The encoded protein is CAISEPGVNQPQHF.

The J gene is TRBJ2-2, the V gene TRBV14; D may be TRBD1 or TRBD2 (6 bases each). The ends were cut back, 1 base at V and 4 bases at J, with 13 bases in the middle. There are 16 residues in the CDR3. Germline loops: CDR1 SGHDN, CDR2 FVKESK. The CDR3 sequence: CASSQVGGLFTGELFF. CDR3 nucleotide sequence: TGTGCCAGCAGCCAAGTAGGGGGACTCTTCACCGGGGAGCTGTTTTTT.